A selection of T cell receptor beta chains follows, all from one sample in a study of vaccination and CD4 T cells after COVID-19. TCRdb passed the PCR reads through MiXCR, listing each CDR3 protein once. This table has roughly 7,000 distinct CDR3 sequences, about 73% appearing once. The antigens these receptors bind are not known. Material: CD4+ T cells from blood, cultured in vitro. The receptor set was obtained from a human donor who had recovered from COVID-19. Both conserved end residues are part of each CDR3. The D gene is left open where the match is weak. A row's size may be missing; if present it is once, few, many or a size class.

v_call	j_call	clone_size	d_call	cdr3_nt	cdr3_aa
TRBV7-9	TRBJ1-1	-	-	TGTGCCAGCAGCTGGTCCGGGACTCGTAACACTGAAGCTTTCTTT	CASSWSGTRNTEAFF
TRBV20-1	TRBJ2-5	-	-	TGCAGTGCCCCTAGGGACCCCCAAGAGACCCAGTACTTC	CSAPRDPQETQYF
TRBV28	TRBJ1-2	-	-	TGTGCCAGCAGGTCCGGGAGCGATGGCTACACCTTC	CASRSGSDGYTF
TRBV6-2/TRBV6-3	TRBJ1-2	once	-	TGTGCCAGCAGTTACCGAAATCCGAGTCGGGGCTACACCTTC	CASSYRNPSRGYTF
TRBV6-1	TRBJ1-5	-	-	TGTGCCAGCAGATGGGACAATAGCAATCAGCCCCAGCATTTT	CASRWDNSNQPQHF
TRBV6-2/TRBV6-3	TRBJ1-5	-	TRBD1	TGTGCCAGCAGTCTTCGGACAGGGGGCTACACGGGGAGCAATCAGCCCCAGCATTTT	CASSLRTGGYTGSNQPQHF
TRBV5-1	TRBJ2-5	once	-	TGCGCCAGCAGCTTCCAGCGTGGCCAAGAGACCCAGTACTTC	CASSFQRGQETQYF
TRBV19	TRBJ1-5	large	-	TGTGCCAGTAGGACAGAGGATCAGCCCCAGCATTTT	CASRTEDQPQHF
TRBV24-1	TRBJ2-1	-	-	TGTGCCACCAGTGACGCCCTAACCACCTCCTACAATGAGCAGTTCTTC	CATSDALTTSYNEQFF
TRBV19	TRBJ1-1	-	-	TGTGCCAGTAGTATCAGCAGTGCGGGGGAAGCTTTCTTT	CASSISSAGEAFF
TRBV20-1	TRBJ1-1	-	-	TGCAGTGCCCTCGTCGGGCGATCTGGGACTGAAGCTTTCTTT	CSALVGRSGTEAFF
TRBV7-2	TRBJ2-5	-	TRBD2	TGTGCCAGCAGCTTTTCGGCTAGCGGAGAGACCCAGTACTTC	CASSFSASGETQYF
TRBV24-1	TRBJ2-1	-	-	TGTGCCACCAGTGATCCGACACCGTCGGGCAATGAGCAGTTCTTC	CATSDPTPSGNEQFF
TRBV27	TRBJ2-7	-	-	TGTGCCAGCAGTTTCCTCGGACAGAAACACTACGAGCAGTACTTC	CASSFLGQKHYEQYF
TRBV7-9	TRBJ2-7	-	-	TGTGCCAGCAGCTCCCCGAGCGGTACCTACGGGCAGTACTTC	CASSSPSGTYGQYF
TRBV6-5	TRBJ1-1	-	-	TGTGCCAGCAGTTACTGGACACTGGATTTTAACACTGAAGCTTTCTTT	CASSYWTLDFNTEAFF
TRBV19	TRBJ1-1	-	-	TGTGCCAGTAGTATGCGTGATAGGCCGATGAACACTGAAGCTTTCTTT	CASSMRDRPMNTEAFF